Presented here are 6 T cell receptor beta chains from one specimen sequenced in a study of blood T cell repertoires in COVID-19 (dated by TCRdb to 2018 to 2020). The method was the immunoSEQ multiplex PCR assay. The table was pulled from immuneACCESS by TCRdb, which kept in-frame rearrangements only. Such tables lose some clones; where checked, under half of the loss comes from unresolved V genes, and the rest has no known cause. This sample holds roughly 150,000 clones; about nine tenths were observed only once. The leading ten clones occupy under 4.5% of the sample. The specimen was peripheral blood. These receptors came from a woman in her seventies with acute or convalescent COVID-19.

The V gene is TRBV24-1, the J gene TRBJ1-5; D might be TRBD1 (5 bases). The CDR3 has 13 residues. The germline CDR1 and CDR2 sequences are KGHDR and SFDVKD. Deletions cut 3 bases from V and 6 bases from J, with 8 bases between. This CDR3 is CATSDKRGQPQHF. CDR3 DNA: TGTGCCACCAGTGATAAAAGGGGTCAGCCCCAGCATTTT.

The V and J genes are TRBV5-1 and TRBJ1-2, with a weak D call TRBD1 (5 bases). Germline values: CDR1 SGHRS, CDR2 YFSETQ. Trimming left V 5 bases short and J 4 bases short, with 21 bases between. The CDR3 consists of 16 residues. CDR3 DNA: TGCGCCAGCAGGGAGGGGTCCTTCCCGGACCTCTATGGCTACACCTTC. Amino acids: CASREGSFPDLYGYTF.

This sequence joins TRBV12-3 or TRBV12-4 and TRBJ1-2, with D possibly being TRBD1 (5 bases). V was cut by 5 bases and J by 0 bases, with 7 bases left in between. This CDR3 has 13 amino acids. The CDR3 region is CASSETANYGYTF. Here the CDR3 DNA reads TGTGCCAGCAGTGAGACAGCTAACTATGGCTACACCTTC.

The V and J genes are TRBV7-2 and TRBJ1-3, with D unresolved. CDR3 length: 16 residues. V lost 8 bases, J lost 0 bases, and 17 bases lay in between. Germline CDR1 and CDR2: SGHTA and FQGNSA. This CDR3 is CASSLRQPISGNTIYF. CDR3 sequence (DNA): TGTGCCAGCTCCCTGCGGCAGCCCATCTCTGGAAACACCATATATTTT. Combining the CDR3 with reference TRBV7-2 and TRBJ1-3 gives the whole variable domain GAGVSQSPSNKVTEKGKDVELRCDPISGHTALYWYRQSLGQGLEFLIYFQGNSAPDKSGLPSDRFSAERTGGSVSTLTIQRTQQEDSAVYLCASSLRQPISGNTIYFGEGSWLTVV.

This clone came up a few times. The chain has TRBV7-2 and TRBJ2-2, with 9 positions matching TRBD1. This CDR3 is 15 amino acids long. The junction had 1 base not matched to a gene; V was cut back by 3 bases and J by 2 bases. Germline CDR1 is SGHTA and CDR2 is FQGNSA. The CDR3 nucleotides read TGTGCCAGCAGCTTGACAGGGGGTAACACCGGGGAGCTGTTTTTT. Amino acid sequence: CASSLTGGNTGELFF.

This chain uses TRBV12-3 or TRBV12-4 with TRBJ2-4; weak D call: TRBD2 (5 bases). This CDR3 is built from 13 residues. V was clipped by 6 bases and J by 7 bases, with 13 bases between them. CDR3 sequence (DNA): TGTGCCAGCAGACGTGATGAGGGTAACATTCAGTACTTC. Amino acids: CASRRDEGNIQYF.